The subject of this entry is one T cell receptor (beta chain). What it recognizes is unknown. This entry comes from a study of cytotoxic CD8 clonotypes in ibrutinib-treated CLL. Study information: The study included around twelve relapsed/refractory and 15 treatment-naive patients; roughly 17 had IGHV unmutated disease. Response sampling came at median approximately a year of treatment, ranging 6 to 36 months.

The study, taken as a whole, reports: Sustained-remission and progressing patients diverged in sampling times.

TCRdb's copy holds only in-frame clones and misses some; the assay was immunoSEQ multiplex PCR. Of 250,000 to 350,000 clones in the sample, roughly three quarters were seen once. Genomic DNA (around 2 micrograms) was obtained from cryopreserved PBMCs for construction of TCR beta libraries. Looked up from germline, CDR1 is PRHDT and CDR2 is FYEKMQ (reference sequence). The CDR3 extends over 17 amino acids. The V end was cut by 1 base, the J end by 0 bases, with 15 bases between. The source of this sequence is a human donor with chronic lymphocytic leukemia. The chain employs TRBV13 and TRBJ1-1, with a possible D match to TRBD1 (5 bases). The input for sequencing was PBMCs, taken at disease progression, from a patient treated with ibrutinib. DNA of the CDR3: TGTGCCAGCAGCTTAGCCGCGGGGGTGGGAATGAACACTGAAGCTTTCTTT. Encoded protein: CASSLAAGVGMNTEAFF. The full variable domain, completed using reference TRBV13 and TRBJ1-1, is AAGVIQSPRHLIKEKRETATLKCYPIPRHDTVYWYQQGPGQDPQFLISFYEKMQSDKGSIPDRFSAQQFSDYHSELNMSSLELGDSALYFCASSLAAGVGMNTEAFFGQGTRLTVV.